The rows below give T cell receptor beta chains drawn from one sample of a study of blood T cell repertoires in COVID-19. The protocol was immunoSEQ multiplex PCR, while the TCRdb copy is restricted to in-frame clones and leaves out a portion. There are 60,000 or so clones in the sample; roughly two thirds occur only once, and 51% lies in the top ten. Sequencing input: PBMCs or T cells enriched from blood (not recorded which). These receptors were collected from a woman in her sixties who had been exposed to COVID-19. Each CDR3 is given with its conserved first and last residue. D genes are given only for firm matches. Size tells how often a clone was seen (once, few, many) or the class of an expanded clone, and some rows leave it out.

j_call d_call clone_size v_call cdr3_aa cdr3_nt
TRBJ1-1 . . TRBV5-4 CASSLEQQHTEAFF TGTGCCAGCAGCTTGGAACAGCAGCACACTGAAGCTTTCTTT
TRBJ1-6 TRBD1 . TRBV15 CATSSWDSNNSPLHF TGTGCCACCAGCAGCTGGGACAGCAATAATTCACCCCTCCACTTT
TRBJ2-4 TRBD2 few TRBV19 CASTLAGGSVNIQYF TGTGCCAGTACCTTAGCGGGAGGGTCTGTTAACATTCAGTACTTC
TRBJ2-7 TRBD2 . TRBV11-2 CASSWRASGYEQYF TGTGCCAGCAGCTGGAGGGCTAGCGGCTACGAGCAGTACTTC
TRBJ1-1 . . TRBV5-1 CASSFNSMNTEAFF TGCGCCAGCAGCTTCAACAGCATGAACACTGAAGCTTTCTTT
TRBJ2-2 TRBD2 few TRBV15 CATSRTGEGTGELFF TGTGCCACCAGCAGGACCGGGGAGGGGACCGGGGAGCTGTTTTTT
TRBJ2-1 . . TRBV19 CASSIPAVYNEQFF TGTGCCAGTTCCATTCCAGCGGTATACAATGAGCAGTTCTTC
TRBJ2-2 TRBD1 . TRBV7-2 CASSSQGTNTGELFF TGTGCCAGCAGCTCACAGGGGACGAACACCGGGGAGCTGTTTTTT
TRBJ2-3 . . TRBV24-1 CATSDSTRTTAVDTQYF TGTGCCACCAGTGATTCGACCAGGACTACGGCGGTAGATACGCAGTATTTT
TRBJ1-5 TRBD1 many TRBV7-9 CASSGGQSQQPQHF TGTGCCAGCAGCGGGGGACAGTCGCAACAGCCCCAGCATTTT
TRBJ1-5 . few TRBV30 CAWNFGENQPQHF TGTGCCTGGAACTTTGGGGAGAATCAGCCCCAGCATTTT
TRBJ1-6 . . TRBV28 CASSLIRATLHF TGTGCCAGCAGTTTAATCCGTGCTACCCTCCACTTT
TRBJ2-1 . few TRBV4-3 CASSPGMGGYNEQFF TGCGCCAGCAGCCCGGGTATGGGAGGATACAATGAGCAGTTCTTC
TRBJ1-4 TRBD1 . TRBV30 CAWSAVAGGEKLFF TGTGCCTGGAGTGCTGTGGCAGGGGGCGAAAAACTGTTTTTT
TRBJ2-7 TRBD2 . TRBV19 CASSASGDTYEQYF TGTGCCAGTAGTGCTAGCGGGGACACGTACGAGCAGTACTTC
TRBJ2-3 . . TRBV27 CASSLRVMNTQYF TGTGCCAGCAGTTTACGAGTAATGAATACGCAGTATTTT
TRBJ2-6 . . TRBV28 CASRPTGLRSGANVLTF TGTGCCAGCAGACCCACGGGATTGCGCTCTGGGGCCAACGTCCTGACTTTC
TRBJ2-1 . few TRBV28 CATLRGGAFNEQFF TGTGCCACCCTCCGGGGAGGAGCCTTCAATGAGCAGTTCTTC
TRBJ2-1 TRBD2 . TRBV3-1/TRBV3-2 CASSQVAGQHNEQFF TGTGCCAGCAGCCAAGTAGCGGGGCAGCACAATGAGCAGTTCTTC
TRBJ2-1 TRBD1 few TRBV19 CASTLDRASYNEQFF TGTGCCAGTACCCTGGACAGGGCCTCCTACAATGAGCAGTTCTTC
TRBJ2-1 TRBD2 . TRBV2 CASTRQRLAGYNEQFF TGTGCCAGCACTAGGCAGAGACTAGCGGGGTACAATGAGCAGTTCTTC